This entry lists 3 T cell receptor beta chains sequenced from one sample in a study of T-cell reconstitution after alpha-beta-depleted transplantation in children. The authors prepared the TCRbeta library with unique molecular identifiers. TCRdb redid the calling of the PCR reads with MiXCR, one entry per CDR3 protein. The data hold 450,000 to 600,000 distinct CDR3 sequences, with approximately 20% observed a single time. Here the sequenced sample was PBMCs from the stem cell graft donor, taken from the stem cell graft. Source of these receptors: a human donor who donated a stem cell graft to a child with acute lymphoblastic leukemia.

This clonotype was detected a few times. This chain connects TRBV20-1 to TRBJ2-2; maybe TRBD2 (6 bases). The V end was cut by 0 bases, the J end by 5 bases, with 13 bases between. The CDR3 runs 15 residues. Germline loops: CDR1 DFQATT, CDR2 SNEGSKA (reference sequence). CDR3 amino acids: CSARDGGSGTGELFF. As DNA, the CDR3 is TGCAGTGCTAGAGACGGAGGGAGTGGAACCGGGGAGCTGTTTTTT.

The chain employs TRBV29-1 and TRBJ2-7; D is unresolved. This CDR3 is built from 14 residues. Germline V gives CDR1 SQVTM, CDR2 ANQGSEA. Trimming cost V 5 bases and J 4 bases, with 18 bases left between them. The CDR3 region is CSVSSYRDRYEQYF. CDR3 in DNA: TGCAGCGTTTCCAGTTACAGAGACCGGTACGAGCAGTACTTC.

This clonotype showed up just a few times. V usage is TRBV5-1 and J usage is TRBJ2-7; D is possibly TRBD2 (6 bases). The CDR3 runs 15 residues. Trimming removed 0 bases at V and 1 base at J, with 11 bases between. Germline CDR1 is SGHRS and CDR2 is YFSETQ. CDR3 nucleotides: TGCGCCAGCAGCTTGGGCCCTGGGGGGTCCTACGAGCAGTACTTC. Its translation: CASSLGPGGSYEQYF. The full variable domain, its missing parts supplied by reference TRBV5-1 and TRBJ2-7, is KAGVTQTPRYLIKTRGQQVTLSCSPISGHRSVSWYQQTPGQGLQFLFEYFSETQRNKGNFPGRFSGRQFSNSRSEMNVSTLELGDSALYLCASSLGPGGSYEQYFGPGTRLTVT.